Described below is a single TCR beta chain sequence and its context. The antigen remains undetermined. These data belong to a study of cytomegalovirus exposure and HLA in healthy donors. Study results and caveats: Association with HLA alleles at 0.05 false discovery rate was found for some 18,000 TCR beta sequences in a later analysis. Per a prior analysis, the majority of TCR beta V segments were productive roughly 90% or roughly 30% of the time.

From germline, CDR1 is SQVTM and CDR2 ANQGSEA. V lost 3 bases and J lost 5; bases outside the gene matches: 6. The CDR3 is made up of 13 amino acids. This PCR relied on a set of 60 Vbeta primers and 13 Jbeta primers. Sequenced by immunoSEQ multiplex PCR; TCRdb stores in-frame clones only, minus some. The sample has around 100,000 clones. The source material was PBMCs. The sequence derives from a man in his forties or fifties in good health and CMV-seronegative. The gene calls are TRBV29-1 and TRBJ1-2; 7 positions match TRBD1. CDR3 protein: CSVDATGLYGYTF. Here the CDR3 DNA reads TGCAGCGTTGACGCGACAGGGCTTTATGGCTACACCTTC. Drawing the rest from reference TRBV29-1 and TRBJ1-2, the complete variable domain is SAVISQKPSRDICQRGTSLTIQCQVDSQVTMMFWYRQQPGQSLTLIATANQGSEATYESGFVIDKFPISRPNLTFSTLTVSNMSPEDSSIYLCSVDATGLYGYTFGSGTRLTVV.